This section outlines one T cell receptor (beta chain) sequence together with its context. The V and J ends lost 8 bases and 10 bases, in that order; junction bases with no gene match: 11. The CDR3 has 13 residues. Per germline, CDR1 SQVTM and CDR2 ANQGSEA. The record originates from a study of T cell responses to AZD1222 COVID-19 vaccine. Clones were sequenced by immunoSEQ multiplex PCR, and TCRdb holds only the in-frame ones, with some missing. The sample carries 150,000 to 200,000 clones, 85% to 95% recorded once. The input for sequencing was peripheral blood, taken on day 0 of AZD1222 vaccination. This TCR derives from an adult in good health. The chain recombines TRBV29-1 with TRBJ2-1; 10 bases map to TRBD2. CDR3 sequence reads: CSTSGRAVWEQFF. In nucleotides, the CDR3 is TGCAGCACAAGCGGGAGGGCCGTGTGGGAGCAGTTCTTC.